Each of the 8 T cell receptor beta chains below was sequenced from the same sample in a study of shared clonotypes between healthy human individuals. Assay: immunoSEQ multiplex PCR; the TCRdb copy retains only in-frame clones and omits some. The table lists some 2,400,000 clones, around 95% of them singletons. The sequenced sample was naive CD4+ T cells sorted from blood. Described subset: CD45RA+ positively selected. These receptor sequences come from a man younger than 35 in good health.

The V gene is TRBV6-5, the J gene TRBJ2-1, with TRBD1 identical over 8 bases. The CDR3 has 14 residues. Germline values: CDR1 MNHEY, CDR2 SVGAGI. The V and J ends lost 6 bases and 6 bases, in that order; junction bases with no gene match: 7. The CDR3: CASRAGQAPNEQFF. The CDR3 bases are TGTGCCAGCAGGGCGGGACAGGCCCCCAATGAGCAGTTCTTC.

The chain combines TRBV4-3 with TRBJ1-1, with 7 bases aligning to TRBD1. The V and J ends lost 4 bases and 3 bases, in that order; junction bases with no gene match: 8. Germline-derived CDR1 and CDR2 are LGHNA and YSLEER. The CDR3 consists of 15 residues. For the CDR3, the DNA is TGCGCCAGCAGCCGCCTAACAGGGGTTTACACTGAAGCTTTCTTT. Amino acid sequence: CASSRLTGVYTEAFF.

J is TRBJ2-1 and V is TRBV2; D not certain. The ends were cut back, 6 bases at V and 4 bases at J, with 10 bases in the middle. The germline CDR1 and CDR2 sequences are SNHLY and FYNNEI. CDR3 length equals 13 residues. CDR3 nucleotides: TGTGCCAGCAGCGACTTAGTGTACAATGAGCAGTTCTTC. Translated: CASSDLVYNEQFF.

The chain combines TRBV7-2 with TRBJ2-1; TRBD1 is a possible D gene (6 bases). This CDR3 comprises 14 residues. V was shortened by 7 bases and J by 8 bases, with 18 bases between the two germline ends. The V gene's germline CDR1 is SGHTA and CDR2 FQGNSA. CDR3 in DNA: TGTGCCAGCAACCATCAGGGACATCCCGATGAGCAGTTCTTC. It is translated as CASNHQGHPDEQFF.

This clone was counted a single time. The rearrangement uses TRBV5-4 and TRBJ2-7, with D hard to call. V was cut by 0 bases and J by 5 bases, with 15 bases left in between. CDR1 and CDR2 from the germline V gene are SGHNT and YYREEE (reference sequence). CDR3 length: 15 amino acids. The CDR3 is CASSLAAALQDEQYF. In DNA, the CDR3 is TGTGCCAGCAGCTTGGCCGCAGCCCTCCAGGACGAGCAGTACTTC.

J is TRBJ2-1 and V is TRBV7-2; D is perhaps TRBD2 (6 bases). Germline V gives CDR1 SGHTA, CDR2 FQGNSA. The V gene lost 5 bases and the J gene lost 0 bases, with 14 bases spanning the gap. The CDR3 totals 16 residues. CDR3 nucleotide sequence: TGTGCCAGCAGCACCATAGCGGCAGCCTCCTACAATGAGCAGTTCTTC. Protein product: CASSTIAAASYNEQFF.

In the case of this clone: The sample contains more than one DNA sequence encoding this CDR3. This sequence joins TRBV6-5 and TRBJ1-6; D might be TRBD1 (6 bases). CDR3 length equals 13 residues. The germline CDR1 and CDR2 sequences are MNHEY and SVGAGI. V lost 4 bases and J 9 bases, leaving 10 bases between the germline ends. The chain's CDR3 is CASSLQGRSPLHF. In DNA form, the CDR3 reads TGTGCCAGCAGTTTACAGGGCCGTTCACCCCTCCACTTT.

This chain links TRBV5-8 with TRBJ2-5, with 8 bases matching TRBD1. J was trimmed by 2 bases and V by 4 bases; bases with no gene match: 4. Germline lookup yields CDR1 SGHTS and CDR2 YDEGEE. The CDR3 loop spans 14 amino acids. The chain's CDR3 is CASSIDRGQETQYF. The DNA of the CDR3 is TGTGCCAGCAGCATAGACAGGGGTCAAGAGACCCAGTACTTC. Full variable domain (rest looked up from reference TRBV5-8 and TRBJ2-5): EAGVTQSPTHLIKTRGQQATLRCSPISGHTSVYWYQQALGLGLQFLLWYDEGEERNRGNFPPRFSGRQFPNYSSELNVNALELEDSALYLCASSIDRGQETQYFGPGTRLLVL.